This passage covers 4 T cell receptor beta chains from one sample sequenced in a study of PD-1 blockade in classical Hodgkin lymphoma. Some clones are missing from TCRdb's copy, which holds only in-frame ones; the method was immunoSEQ multiplex PCR. The repertoire consists of about 100,000 clones, with approximately 83% occurring once and the leading ten covering roughly an eighth. With no exception, relapse followed autologous stem cell transplantation in all patients, and brentuximab vedotin exposure varied. The material sequenced was peripheral blood mononuclear cells (PBMCs), taken at baseline. Receptor source: a human donor with classical Hodgkin lymphoma.

The V call is TRBV14, the J call TRBJ2-2, with TRBD2 identical over 8 bases. Germline trimming cut 1 base from V and 6 bases from J; bases unmatched to any gene: 4. The CDR3 is 15 residues long. Germline loops: CDR1 SGHDN, CDR2 FVKESK. The CDR3 protein is CASSQVGGAPGELFF. Here the CDR3 DNA reads TGTGCCAGCAGCCAAGTCGGGGGGGCGCCCGGGGAGCTGTTTTTT.

The V and J genes are TRBV5-8 and TRBJ2-1; D might be TRBD2 (5 bases). V shed 3 bases and J shed 6 bases, with 7 bases lying between them. This CDR3 region has 12 residues. CDR1 and CDR2 from the germline V gene are SGHTS and YDEGEE. The CDR3 coding sequence is TGTGCCAGCAGCTCGGGGATCAATGAGCAGTTCTTC. Residues: CASSSGINEQFF.

The genes are TRBV19 and TRBJ1-2; TRBD1 might be the D (6 bases). The CDR3 consists of 14 residues. Deletions cut 3 bases from V and 5 bases from J, with 13 bases between. CDR1 is LNHDA and CDR2 is SQIVND in the germline V gene (reference sequence). This chain's CDR3 is CASSIGGGEYGYTF. In DNA form, the CDR3 reads TGTGCCAGTAGTATTGGAGGGGGTGAATATGGCTACACCTTC. The whole variable domain, remainder taken from reference TRBV19 and TRBJ1-2, is DGGITQSPKYLFRKEGQNVTLSCEQNLNHDAMYWYRQDPGQGLRLIYYSQIVNDFQKGDIAEGYSVSREKKESFPLTVTSAQKNPTAFYLCASSIGGGEYGYTFGSGTRLTVV.

The chain uses TRBV19 and TRBJ2-2; the D gene is possibly TRBD1 (5 bases). Germline V gene data show CDR1 as LNHDA and CDR2 as SQIVND (reference sequence). The CDR3 length is 12 residues. Deletions cut 1 base from V and 8 bases from J, with 5 bases between. The CDR3 loop is CASSIGTGELFF. CDR3 nucleotides: TGTGCCAGTAGTATAGGGACAGGGGAGCTGTTTTTT. Complete variable domain (other parts from reference TRBV19 and TRBJ2-2): DGGITQSPKYLFRKEGQNVTLSCEQNLNHDAMYWYRQDPGQGLRLIYYSQIVNDFQKGDIAEGYSVSREKKESFPLTVTSAQKNPTAFYLCASSIGTGELFFGEGSRLTVL.